One and the same sample provided the 30 T cell receptor beta chains below, sequenced in a study of PD-L1 blockade in urothelial cancer. Here immunoSEQ multiplex PCR was the method, and the copy in TCRdb shows in-frame clones only, minus some. The data hold tens of thousands of clones, with 85% observed a single time. Indicated time point: pretreatment peripheral blood. This sample comprised PBMCs, obtained around atezolizumab (anti-PD-L1) treatment. Source of these receptors: a man of 80 years or more with urothelial cancer.

V and J are TRBV11-2 and TRBJ2-1; 9 bases match TRBD2. This CDR3 has 16 amino acids. Looked up from germline, CDR1 is SGHAT and CDR2 is FQNNGV. J lost 5 bases, V lost 5 bases, and 10 bases had no gene match. The CDR3 is CASSPLSGSHHNEQFF. DNA for the CDR3: TGTGCCAGCAGCCCCCTTAGCGGGAGTCACCACAATGAGCAGTTCTTC.

The chain combines TRBV27 with TRBJ2-1; D possibly corresponds to TRBD1 (5 bases). This CDR3 is 16 amino acids long. CDR1 and CDR2 from the germline V gene are MNHEY and SMNVEV (reference sequence). V lost 4 bases to trimming and J lost 4 bases, with 17 bases between them. The CDR3, as DNA: TGTGCCAGCAGTTCCCAATTAAGGGGCGTATACAATGAGCAGTTCTTC. Translating it yields CASSSQLRGVYNEQFF.

This clone was seen only a few times. The chain carries TRBV27 and TRBJ2-2; the match to TRBD2 covers 10 bases. CDR1 and CDR2 from the germline V gene are MNHEY and SMNVEV (reference sequence). This CDR3 contains 16 residues. Trimming cost V 3 bases and J 4 bases; bases outside gene matches: 5. The CDR3 reads CASSFLAGAGTGELFF. The CDR3 bases are TGTGCCAGCAGTTTTCTAGCGGGAGCGGGCACCGGGGAGCTGTTTTTT.

The chain joins TRBV4-2 to TRBJ2-4, with D maybe TRBD2 (5 bases). V was pared by 3 bases and J by 2 bases, with 11 bases between. Germline assignment: CDR1 LGHNA and CDR2 YNFKEQ. The CDR3 extends over 15 amino acids. Written as DNA, the CDR3 is TGTGCCAGCAGCCAGCGTCAGGACTCCAAAAACATTCAGTACTTC. Translation: CASSQRQDSKNIQYF.

The V gene is TRBV19, the J gene TRBJ1-5; the match to TRBD1 covers 7 bases. V dropped 4 bases and J dropped 6; count of bases not matched to a gene: 9. The CDR3 is 15 residues long. CDR1 LNHDA and CDR2 SQIVND come from the germline V gene (reference sequence). The CDR3 nucleotides read TGTGCCAGTAGTAGGGGACAGCTGGGGGGTCAGCCCCAGCATTTT. It yields the protein CASSRGQLGGQPQHF.

Here the CDR3 DNA reads TGTGCCAGCAGTTATAGCGCTAGCGGGACATCCTACGAGCAGTACTTC. It translates to CASSYSASGTSYEQYF. The chain has TRBV6-5 and TRBJ2-7; 9 bases line up with TRBD2. V trimming: 3 bases; J trimming: 1 base; junction bases outside the gene matches: 7. The CDR3 extends over 16 amino acids. Germline CDR1 reads MNHEY; CDR2 reads SVGAGI.

The chain couples TRBV18 to TRBJ2-3; maybe TRBD1 (5 bases). Germline lookup yields CDR1 KGHSH and CDR2 LQKENI. V lost 11 bases and J lost 4, with 19 bases in between. The CDR3 loop spans 14 amino acids. This CDR3 is CASRRSARADTQYF. As DNA, the CDR3 is TGTGCCTCCCGTAGATCGGCCAGGGCAGATACGCAGTATTTT.

Worth noting for this clone: Other nucleotide sequences in the sample specify the same CDR3. V is TRBV5-1 and J is TRBJ1-2, with D maybe TRBD1 (6 bases). The germline gives CDR1 SGHRS, CDR2 YFSETQ. The CDR3 runs to 14 residues. Trimming took off 1 base at V and 2 bases at J, with 9 bases between the two ends. CDR3 amino acids: CASSLTGTNYGYTF. Here the CDR3 DNA reads TGCGCCAGCAGCTTGACAGGGACCAACTATGGCTACACCTTC.

V and J are TRBV6-1 and TRBJ1-3; D may be TRBD1 (5 bases). This CDR3 is built from 15 residues. Trimming pared 6 bases from V and 2 bases from J, leaving 14 bases between. Germline CDR1 and CDR2: MNHNS and SASEGT. In DNA, the CDR3 is TGTGCCAGCAGGCCCGGATCAGGGACTGGAAACACCATATATTTT. Its protein product is CASRPGSGTGNTIYF.

V usage is TRBV27 and J usage is TRBJ2-1, with 14 bases identical to TRBD2. There are 18 residues in the CDR3. After removal of 2 bases from V and 2 bases from J, the junction contained 5 bases not matched to a gene. The germline V gene encodes CDR1 MNHEY and CDR2 SMNVEV (reference sequence). CDR3 loop: CASSLRLAGGSPYNEQFF. CDR3 sequence (DNA): TGTGCCAGCAGTTTACGACTAGCGGGAGGGTCGCCCTACAATGAGCAGTTCTTC.

The rearrangement links TRBV30 to TRBJ1-3; D is undetermined. This CDR3 spans 15 amino acids. V was clipped by 5 bases and J by 2 bases, with 16 bases between them. Germline V CDR1 and CDR2: GTSNPN, SVGIG (reference sequence). The CDR3 coding sequence is TGTGCCTGGCTGGCTGGCTTGCCCCCTGGAAACACCATATATTTT. Translating it yields CAWLAGLPPGNTIYF.

The chain links TRBV6-4 to TRBJ2-7; D call uncertain. Germline assignment: CDR1 MRHNA and CDR2 SNTAGT. This CDR3 has 14 amino acids. V lost 3 bases, J lost 2 bases, and 11 bases lay in between. CDR3 nucleotides: TGTGCCAGCAGTGAGTCAGAGCAGGCCTACGAGCAGTACTTC. It translates to CASSESEQAYEQYF.

V and J are TRBV7-8 and TRBJ1-2, with TRBD1 identical over 7 bases. Germline V gives CDR1 SGHVS, CDR2 FQNEAQ. J gave up 6 bases and V 5 bases, and 9 bases lay outside the gene matches. The CDR3 covers 14 residues. In DNA, the CDR3 is TGTGCCAGCAGCGCTGTGGGACAGATCCATGGCTACACCTTC. This sequence encodes CASSAVGQIHGYTF.

This chain links TRBV11-1 with TRBJ1-1; no definite D call. Germline V gene lookup returns CDR1 SGHAT and CDR2 FQDESV (reference sequence). CDR3 length equals 15 residues. V was shortened by 5 bases and J by 0 bases, with 13 bases between the two germline ends. This chain's CDR3 is CASSPMAAMNTEAFF. The CDR3 region has the DNA TGTGCCAGCAGCCCGATGGCCGCCATGAACACTGAAGCTTTCTTT.

The chain joins TRBV30 to TRBJ1-2; 10 bases match TRBD1. The length of the CDR3 is 15 residues. Germline CDR1 is GTSNPN and CDR2 is SVGIG (reference sequence). V lost 0 bases to trimming and J lost 8 bases; unmatched junction nucleotides: 9. CDR3 coding DNA: TGTGCCTGGAGTGTACAGGGGACAGGGGTATCCGGCTACACCTTC. It codes for CAWSVQGTGVSGYTF.

This rearrangement joins TRBV19 to TRBJ1-2, with D uncertain. Germline assignment: CDR1 LNHDA and CDR2 SQIVND (reference sequence). Between the trimmed V and J ends, which lost 1 base and 5 bases, there was a span of 14 bases. The CDR3 runs to 15 residues. The CDR3 DNA reads TGTGCCAGTAGTATAGGGCAGCCCGGGAATTATGGCTACACCTTC. Its protein product is CASSIGQPGNYGYTF.

V and J are TRBV9 and TRBJ2-3; 8 nucleotides line up with TRBD2. The CDR3 is made up of 14 amino acids. Losses at the gene ends were 4 bases for V and 5 bases for J; bases not matched to a gene: 6. Germline V gene data show CDR1 as SGDLS and CDR2 as YYNGEE. This CDR3 is CASSSSGTIDTQYF. For the CDR3, the DNA is TGTGCCAGCAGCAGTAGCGGGACCATAGATACGCAGTATTTT.

In regard to this clone: The junction does not match germline at one end; this may be a read error. The chain links TRBV5-1 to TRBJ2-7; weak D call: TRBD1 (7 bases). Germline values: CDR1 SGHRS, CDR2 YFSETQ. The length of the CDR3 is 14 residues. CDR3 loop: CASNTLQGTRRSGF. The CDR3 region has the DNA TGCGCCAGCAACACGTTACAGGGGACTCGTCGTTCGGGGTTC.

This clone was seen only once. CDR3 nucleotide sequence: TGTGCCAGCTCACCATCCATCCCAGGAAACATTCAGTACTTC. This translates into CASSPSIPGNIQYF. J is TRBJ2-4 and V is TRBV18; D not certain. Germline V lookup: CDR1 KGHSH, CDR2 LQKENI. V shed 2 bases and J shed 6 bases, with 11 bases lying between them. The CDR3 runs to 14 residues.

The chain combines TRBV6-5 with TRBJ2-4, with 8 bases fitting TRBD1. Germline V gives CDR1 MNHEY, CDR2 SVGAGI. The trim removed 2 bases at V and 8 bases at J, leaving 5 bases unmatched. The CDR3 is 14 residues long. The CDR3 reads CASSYGQGFDIQYF. CDR3 DNA sequence: TGTGCCAGCAGTTACGGACAGGGATTTGACATTCAGTACTTC.

The chain joins TRBV18 to TRBJ2-5; no clear D. The germline gives CDR1 KGHSH, CDR2 LQKENI. The CDR3 consists of 14 residues. V lost 5 bases to trimming and J lost 1 base, with 11 bases between them. The CDR3 protein is CASSAQHPQETQYF. Here the CDR3 DNA reads TGTGCCAGCTCAGCACAGCACCCCCAAGAGACCCAGTACTTC.

The chain uses TRBV19 and TRBJ2-2, with a weak D call TRBD1 (6 bases). Trimming took 4 bases from V and 5 from J, leaving 8 bases between them. CDR3 length: 13 residues. The germline V gene encodes CDR1 LNHDA and CDR2 SQIVND (reference sequence). The CDR3 nucleotides are TGTGCCAGTAGTACCAGGGGAACCGGGGAGCTGTTTTTT. Protein sequence: CASSTRGTGELFF.

This clone was found once. The chain employs TRBV2 and TRBJ2-3, with 8 bases that match TRBD2. This CDR3 contains 14 residues. V lost 7 bases and J lost 4; bases outside the gene matches: 7. Looked up from germline, CDR1 is SNHLY and CDR2 is FYNNEI. CDR3 nucleotide sequence: TGTGCCAGCATCAAAGCGGGAGTCCCAGATACGCAGTATTTT. This codes for CASIKAGVPDTQYF.

CDR3 in DNA: TGTGCCAGCAGCTTAGTGATTGACATAGCCTACGAGCAGTACTTC. Translated, it gives CASSLVIDIAYEQYF. The rearrangement joins TRBV7-9 to TRBJ2-7; D ambiguous. Germline CDR1 and CDR2: SEHNR and FQNEAQ (reference sequence). CDR3 length equals 15 residues. Trimming left V 1 base short and J 2 bases short, with 12 bases between.

The chain recombines TRBV4-1 with TRBJ2-1; unclear D gene. Germline V lookup: CDR1 MGHRA, CDR2 YSYEKL. This CDR3 is 15 amino acids long. V lost 4 bases and J lost 5, with 15 bases in between. The CDR3 protein is CASSPTVDSNNEQFF. The CDR3 DNA follows: TGCGCCAGCAGCCCGACGGTGGATAGCAACAATGAGCAGTTCTTC.

The chain is built from TRBV28 and TRBJ2-2; 7 nucleotides align to TRBD1. Germline V gives CDR1 MDHEN, CDR2 SYDVKM. This CDR3 comprises 15 residues. V lost 6 bases to trimming and J lost 3 bases; unmatched junction nucleotides: 7. The CDR3 bases are TGTGCCAGCAGCCCTATCACAGGGGACACCGGGGAGCTGTTTTTT. It is translated as CASSPITGDTGELFF.

This clone was observed a handful of times. The V gene is TRBV12-5, the J gene TRBJ2-1; 10 nucleotides align to TRBD2. J gave up 2 bases and V 7 bases, and 11 bases lay outside the gene matches. The CDR3 consists of 17 residues. Germline loops: CDR1 LGHNT, CDR2 FRNRAP. The CDR3 sequence: CASAPRGLAAAYNEQFF. The DNA for the CDR3 is TGTGCTAGTGCCCCGCGTGGACTAGCGGCAGCCTACAATGAGCAGTTCTTC.

V and J are TRBV6-5 and TRBJ2-7; possible D gene TRBD1, 5 bases. This CDR3 is 15 amino acids long. Germline loops: CDR1 MNHEY, CDR2 SVGAGI. V lost 4 bases and J lost 0, with 13 bases in between. The CDR3 region has the DNA TGTGCCAGCAGTTCCCCGCAGGGCCGCTCCTACGAGCAGTACTTC. This gives the protein CASSSPQGRSYEQYF.

This chain uses TRBV7-9 with TRBJ2-7; TRBD1 agrees at 8 bases. V shed 5 bases and J 7 bases; nucleotides not matched to a gene: 16. In germline, CDR1 is SEHNR, CDR2 FQNEAQ (reference sequence). This CDR3 has 16 residues. The CDR3 DNA sequence: TGTGCCAGCAGCCGAGTGTTTGGACAGGGAACGGGGGAGCAGTACTTC. This codes for CASSRVFGQGTGEQYF.

This sequence joins TRBV2 and TRBJ2-5; D remains unclear. Germline-derived CDR1 and CDR2 are SNHLY and FYNNEI. The ends were cut back, 5 bases at V and 5 bases at J, with 3 bases in the middle. There are 10 residues in the CDR3. In DNA, the CDR3 is TGTGCCAGCAGTCGGGAGACCCAGTACTTC. It specifies CASSRETQYF.